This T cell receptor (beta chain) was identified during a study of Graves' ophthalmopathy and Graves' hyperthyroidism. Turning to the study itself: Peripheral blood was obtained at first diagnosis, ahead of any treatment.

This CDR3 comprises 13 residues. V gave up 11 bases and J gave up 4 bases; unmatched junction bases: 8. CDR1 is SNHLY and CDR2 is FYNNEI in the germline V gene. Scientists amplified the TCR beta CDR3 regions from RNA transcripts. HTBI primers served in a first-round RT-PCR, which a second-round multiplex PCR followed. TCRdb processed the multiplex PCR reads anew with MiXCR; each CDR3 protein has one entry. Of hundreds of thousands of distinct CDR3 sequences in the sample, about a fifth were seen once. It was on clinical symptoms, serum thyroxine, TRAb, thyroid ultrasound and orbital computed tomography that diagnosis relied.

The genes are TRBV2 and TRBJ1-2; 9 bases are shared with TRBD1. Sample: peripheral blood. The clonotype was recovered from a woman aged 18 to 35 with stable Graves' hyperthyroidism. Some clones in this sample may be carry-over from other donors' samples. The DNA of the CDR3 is TGTGCCGGTAACGGGGACAGGGCCTATGGCTACACCTTC. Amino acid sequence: CAGNGDRAYGYTF.